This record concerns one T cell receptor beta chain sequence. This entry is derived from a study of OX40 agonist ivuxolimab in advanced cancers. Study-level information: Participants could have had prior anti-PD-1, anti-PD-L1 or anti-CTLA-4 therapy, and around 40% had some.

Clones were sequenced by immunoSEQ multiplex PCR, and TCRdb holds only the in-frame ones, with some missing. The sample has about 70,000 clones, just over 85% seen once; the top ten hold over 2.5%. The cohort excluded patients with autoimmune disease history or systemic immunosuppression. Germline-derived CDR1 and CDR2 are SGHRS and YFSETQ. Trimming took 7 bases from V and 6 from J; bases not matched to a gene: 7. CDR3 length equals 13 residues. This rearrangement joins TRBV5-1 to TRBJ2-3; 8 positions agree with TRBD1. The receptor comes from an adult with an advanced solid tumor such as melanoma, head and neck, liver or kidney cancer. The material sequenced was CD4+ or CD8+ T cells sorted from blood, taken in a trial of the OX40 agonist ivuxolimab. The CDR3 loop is CASGTGPQDTQYF. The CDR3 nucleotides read TGCGCCAGCGGGACAGGTCCGCAGGATACGCAGTATTTT.